These 5 T cell receptor beta chains originate from one sample sequenced in a study of shared clonotypes between healthy human individuals. Here immunoSEQ multiplex PCR was the method, and the copy in TCRdb shows in-frame clones only, minus some. The data show 2.3 million or so clones, approximately 95% seen once. Input material: naive CD4+ T cells from PBMCs. As for subset: CD45RA+ positively selected. The receptors shown here come from a man younger than 30 in good health. Some clones in this sample may be carry-over from other donors' samples.

For this clone: The same CDR3 arises from other DNA sequences in this sample as well. This rearrangement joins TRBV28 to TRBJ2-7; D unclear. Germline values: CDR1 MDHEN, CDR2 SYDVKM. Trimming left V 1 base short and J 4 bases short, with 8 bases between. The CDR3 contains 13 residues. The CDR3 DNA reads TGTGCCAGCAGTTTATTAGGAGCGTACGAGCAGTACTTC. Translation: CASSLLGAYEQYF.

The CDR3 nucleotides read TGTGCCAGAAGCTTTTTAGCGATTTACAATGAGCAGTTCTTC. It codes for CARSFLAIYNEQFF. This chain joins TRBV5-3 and TRBJ2-1; D possibly corresponds to TRBD2 (5 bases). TRBV5-3 is marked as an open reading frame, function uncertain. V lost 2 bases, J lost 4 bases, and 10 bases lay in between. This CDR3 contains 14 residues.

Comment on this clone: This CDR3 is also generated by other DNA sequences in the sample. CDR3 nucleotides: TGCGCCAGCAGCCAGGATCGATCACCTGGGCCCCAGCATTTT. Translating gives CASSQDRSPGPQHF. The rearrangement links TRBV4-1 to TRBJ1-5; D is unclear. This CDR3 contains 14 residues. Trimming removed 3 bases at V and 9 bases at J, with 15 bases between. CDR1 and CDR2 (germline): MGHRA, YSYEKL.

With respect to this clone: One end of the junction varies from germline; a read error may be responsible. The rearrangement uses TRBV28 and TRBJ2-7; D remains unclear. CDR1 and CDR2 (germline): MDHEN, SYDVKM. The CDR3 consists of 12 residues. The CDR3 loop reads CASSRPTRPTLF. The CDR3 region has the DNA TGTGCCAGCAGTAGACCGACTCGCCCCACACTCTTC.

The rearrangement links TRBV5-4 to TRBJ2-7, with 12 bases matching TRBD1. CDR3 length equals 15 residues. Germline V CDR1 and CDR2: SGHNT, YYREEE (reference sequence). V trimming: 5 bases; J trimming: 12 bases; junction bases outside the gene matches: 15. The CDR3 is CASRRVGDRGLPPYF. Here the CDR3 DNA reads TGTGCCAGCAGGCGGGTTGGGGACAGGGGGCTCCCCCCGTACTTC.